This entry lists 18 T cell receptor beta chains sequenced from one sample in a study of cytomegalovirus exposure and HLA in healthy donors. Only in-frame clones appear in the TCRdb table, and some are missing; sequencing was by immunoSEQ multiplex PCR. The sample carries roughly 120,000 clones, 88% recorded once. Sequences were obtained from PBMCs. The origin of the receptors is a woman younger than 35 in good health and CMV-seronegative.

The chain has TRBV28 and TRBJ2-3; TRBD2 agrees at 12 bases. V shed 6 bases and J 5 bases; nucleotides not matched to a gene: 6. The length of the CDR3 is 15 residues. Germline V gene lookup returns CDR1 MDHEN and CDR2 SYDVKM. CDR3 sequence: CASSSWGLAGDTQYF. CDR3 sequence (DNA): TGTGCCAGCAGCTCTTGGGGACTAGCGGGAGATACGCAGTATTTT.

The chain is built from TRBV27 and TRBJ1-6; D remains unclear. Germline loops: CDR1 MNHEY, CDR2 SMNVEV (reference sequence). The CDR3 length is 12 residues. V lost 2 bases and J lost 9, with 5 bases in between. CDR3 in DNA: TGTGCCAGCAGTTTAAATAGTTCACCCCTCCACTTT. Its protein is CASSLNSSPLHF.

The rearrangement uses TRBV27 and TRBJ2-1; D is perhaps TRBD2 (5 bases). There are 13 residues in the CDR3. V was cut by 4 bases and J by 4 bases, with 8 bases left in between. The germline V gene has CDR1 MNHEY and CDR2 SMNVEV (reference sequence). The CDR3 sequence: CASSSTSYNEQFF. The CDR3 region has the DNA TGTGCCAGCAGTTCCACTAGTTACAATGAGCAGTTCTTC.

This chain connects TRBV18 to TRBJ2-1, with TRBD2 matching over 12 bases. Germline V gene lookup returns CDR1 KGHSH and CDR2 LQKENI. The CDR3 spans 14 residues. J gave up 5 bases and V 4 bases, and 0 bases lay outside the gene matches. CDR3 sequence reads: CASSRLAGDNEQFF. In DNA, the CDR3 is TGTGCCAGCTCACGACTAGCGGGAGACAATGAGCAGTTCTTC. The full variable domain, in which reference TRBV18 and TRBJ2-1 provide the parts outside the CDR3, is NAGVMQNPRHLVRRRGQEARLRCSPMKGHSHVYWYRQLPEEGLKFMVYLQKENIIDESGMPKERFSAEFPKEGPSILRIQQVVRGDSAAYFCASSRLAGDNEQFFGPGTRLTVL.

The CDR3 region is CASSTMSGANEKLFF. The CDR3 DNA is TGTGCCAGCTCAACCATGTCAGGGGCTAATGAAAAACTGTTTTTT. This sequence joins TRBV18 and TRBJ1-4; TRBD1 might be the D (6 bases). From germline, CDR1 is KGHSH and CDR2 LQKENI. V was cut by 5 bases and J by 3 bases, with 13 bases left in between. The CDR3 covers 15 residues.

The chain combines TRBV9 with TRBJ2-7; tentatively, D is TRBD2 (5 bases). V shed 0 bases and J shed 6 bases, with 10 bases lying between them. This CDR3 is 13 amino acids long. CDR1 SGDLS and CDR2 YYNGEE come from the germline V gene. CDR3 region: CASSVVARGEQYF. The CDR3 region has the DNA TGTGCCAGCAGCGTAGTTGCTCGGGGCGAGCAGTACTTC.

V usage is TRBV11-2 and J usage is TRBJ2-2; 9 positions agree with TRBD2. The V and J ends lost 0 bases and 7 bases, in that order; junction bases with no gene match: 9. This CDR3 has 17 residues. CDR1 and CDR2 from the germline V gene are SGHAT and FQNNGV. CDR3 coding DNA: TGTGCCAGCAGCTTAGAGCGGGGGGGCTGGTCAGGCGGGGAGCTGTTTTTT. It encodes CASSLERGGWSGGELFF.

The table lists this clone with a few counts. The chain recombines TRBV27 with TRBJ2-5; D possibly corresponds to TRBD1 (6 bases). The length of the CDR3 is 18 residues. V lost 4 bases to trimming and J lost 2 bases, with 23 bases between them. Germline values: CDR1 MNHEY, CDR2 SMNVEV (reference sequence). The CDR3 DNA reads TGTGCCAGCAGTTCCAAAGGCCTGGGGGCGCAGATACAAGAGACCCAGTACTTC. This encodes CASSSKGLGAQIQETQYF.

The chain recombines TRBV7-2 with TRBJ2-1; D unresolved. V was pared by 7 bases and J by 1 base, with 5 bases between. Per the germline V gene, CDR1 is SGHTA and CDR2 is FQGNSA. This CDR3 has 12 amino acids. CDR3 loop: CASTQSYNEQFF. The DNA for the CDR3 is TGTGCCAGCACACAGTCCTACAATGAGCAGTTCTTC. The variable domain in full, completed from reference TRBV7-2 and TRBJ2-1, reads GAGVSQSPSNKVTEKGKDVELRCDPISGHTALYWYRQSLGQGLEFLIYFQGNSAPDKSGLPSDRFSAERTGGSVSTLTIQRTQQEDSAVYLCASTQSYNEQFFGPGTRLTVL.

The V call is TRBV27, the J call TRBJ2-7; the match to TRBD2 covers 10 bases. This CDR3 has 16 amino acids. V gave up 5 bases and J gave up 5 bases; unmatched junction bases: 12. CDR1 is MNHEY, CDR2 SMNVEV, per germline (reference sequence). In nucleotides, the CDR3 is TGTGCCAGCAGTCGTATTCCTAGCGGGAGTCGGGACGAGCAGTACTTC. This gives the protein CASSRIPSGSRDEQYF.

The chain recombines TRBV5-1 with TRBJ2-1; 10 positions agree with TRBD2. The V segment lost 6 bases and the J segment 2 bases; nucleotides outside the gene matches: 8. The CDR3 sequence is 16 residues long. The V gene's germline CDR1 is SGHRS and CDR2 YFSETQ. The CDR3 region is CASTPSSGGAYNEQFF. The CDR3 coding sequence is TGCGCCAGCACCCCTTCAAGCGGGGGGGCCTACAATGAGCAGTTCTTC. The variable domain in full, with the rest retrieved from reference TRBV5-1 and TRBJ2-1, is KAGVTQTPRYLIKTRGQQVTLSCSPISGHRSVSWYQQTPGQGLQFLFEYFSETQRNKGNFPGRFSGRQFSNSRSEMNVSTLELGDSALYLCASTPSSGGAYNEQFFGPGTRLTVL.

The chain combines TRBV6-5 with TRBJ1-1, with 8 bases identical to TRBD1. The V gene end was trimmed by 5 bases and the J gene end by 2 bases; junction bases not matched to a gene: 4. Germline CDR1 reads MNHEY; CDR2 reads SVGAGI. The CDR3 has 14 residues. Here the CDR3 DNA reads TGTGCCAGCAGTGATGGACAGGGTAACACTGAAGCTTTCTTT. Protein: CASSDGQGNTEAFF.

The CDR3 sequence is CASSFSVGGTNTEAFF. The CDR3 nucleotides are TGTGCCAGCAGCTTCAGTGTTGGGGGGACGAACACTGAAGCTTTCTTT. The chain recombines TRBV7-3 with TRBJ1-1; D may be TRBD1 (5 bases). CDR3 length: 16 residues. The germline CDR1 and CDR2 sequences are SGHTA and FQGTGA. V lost 3 bases to trimming and J lost 1 base, with 15 bases between them. Full variable domain (rest looked up from reference TRBV7-3 and TRBJ1-1): GAGVSQTPSNKVTEKGKYVELRCDPISGHTALYWYRQSLGQGPEFLIYFQGTGAADDSGLPNDRFFAVRPEGSVSTLKIQRTERGDSAVYLCASSFSVGGTNTEAFFGQGTRLTVV.

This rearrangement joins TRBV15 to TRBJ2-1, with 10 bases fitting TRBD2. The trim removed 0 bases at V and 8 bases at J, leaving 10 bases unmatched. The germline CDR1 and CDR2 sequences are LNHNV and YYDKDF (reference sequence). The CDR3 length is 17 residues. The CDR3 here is CATSRDNEAGGRYEQFF. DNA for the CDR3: TGTGCCACCAGCAGAGATAATGAAGCGGGGGGGCGATATGAGCAGTTCTTC.

The CDR3 sequence is CSVVWLGSSNEQYF. CDR3 in DNA: TGCAGCGTTGTATGGTTGGGCAGTAGTAACGAGCAGTACTTC. The genes are TRBV29-1 and TRBJ2-7; D ambiguous. The germline gives CDR1 SQVTM, CDR2 ANQGSEA. The CDR3 covers 14 residues. Trimming pared 4 bases from V and 5 bases from J, leaving 18 bases between.

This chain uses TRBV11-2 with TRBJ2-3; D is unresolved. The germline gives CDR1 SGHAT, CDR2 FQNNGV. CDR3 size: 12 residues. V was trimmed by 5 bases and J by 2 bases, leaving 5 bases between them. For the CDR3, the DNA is TGTGCCAGCAGCCCAGTCACAGATACGCAGTATTTT. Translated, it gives CASSPVTDTQYF.

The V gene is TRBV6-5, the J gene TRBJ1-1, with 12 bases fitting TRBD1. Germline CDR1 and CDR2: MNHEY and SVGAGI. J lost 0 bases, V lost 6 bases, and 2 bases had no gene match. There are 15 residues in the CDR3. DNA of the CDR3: TGTGCCAGCAGCGGGACAGGGGGCTTGAACACTGAAGCTTTCTTT. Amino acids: CASSGTGGLNTEAFF.

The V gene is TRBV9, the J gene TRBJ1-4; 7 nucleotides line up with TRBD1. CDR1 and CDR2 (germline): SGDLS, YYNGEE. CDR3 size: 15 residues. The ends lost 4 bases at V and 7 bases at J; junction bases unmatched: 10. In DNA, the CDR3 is TGTGCCAGCAGCTCGCGACAGGGTGAGGGTGAAAAACTGTTTTTT. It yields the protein CASSSRQGEGEKLFF. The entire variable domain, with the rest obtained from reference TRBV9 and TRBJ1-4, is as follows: DSGVTQTPKHLITATGQRVTLRCSPRSGDLSVYWYQQSLDQGLQFLIQYYNGEERAKGNILERFSAQQFPDLHSELNLSSLELGDSALYFCASSSRQGEGEKLFFGSGTQLSVL.